The rows below give T cell receptor beta chains drawn from one sample of a study of monozygotic twins with inflammatory bowel disease. TCRdb reanalyzed the 5' RACE reads and collapses them to one entry per CDR3 protein, without DNA. The sample data list nearly 450,000 distinct CDR3 sequences. Sequences were obtained from blood. The source of these receptors is a human donor with ulcerative colitis or Crohn's disease, or a healthy co-twin of an affected twin (not recorded which). CDR3s include the opening cysteine and the closing phenylalanine or tryptophan.

TRBV23-1,TRBJ2-1,CASSLLGVPIIF
TRBV2,TRBJ2-1,CASRETSGSYNEQFF
TRBV28,TRBJ1-5,CASSMTDQGPQHF
TRBV27,TRBJ2-5,CASSRTSGLFQETQYF
TRBV7-9,TRBJ1-4,CASSFGTGEEKLFF
TRBV18,TRBJ1-1,CASSLDVGNSEAFF
TRBV11-2,TRBJ2-5,CASSSAGRGDQETQYF
TRBV13,TRBJ2-1,CASSLVGGVGPEQFF
TRBV4-3,TRBJ2-3,CASSQDPGSLTSGSTDTQYF
TRBV5-1,TRBJ2-1,CASSLASGGYNEQFF
TRBV5-4,TRBJ1-2,CASSFVEALYGYTF
TRBV4-1,TRBJ2-1,CASSHPGYNEQFF
TRBV6-6,TRBJ2-7,CASSPGQGKEQYF
TRBV18,TRBJ1-4,CASSPIPGDKLFF
TRBV7-9,TRBJ2-1,CASSPFLNEQFF
TRBV19,TRBJ2-1,CASSIRSRWGTGIRNEQFF
TRBV29-1,TRBJ1-3,CSVGQANTIYF
TRBV20-1,TRBJ2-5,CSARGTQETQYF
TRBV28,TRBJ2-1,CASSILTSGNNEQFF
TRBV11-2,TRBJ2-3,CASSPFTAGSDTQYF
TRBV3-1,TRBJ1-1,CASSGRTGEAEAFF
TRBV19,TRBJ2-3,CASSKVGLADVTDTQYF
TRBV19,TRBJ1-2,CASSRGGTAYGYTF
TRBV12-3/TRBV12-4,TRBJ2-7,CASTLGGAYEQYF
TRBV7-2,TRBJ2-7,CASSSTRTGTYEQYF
TRBV7-9,TRBJ1-5,CASSLAPVSQPQHF
TRBV11-1,TRBJ2-3,CASSLGVQTQYF
TRBV21-1,TRBJ1-6,CALAGGGNSPLHF
TRBV20-1,TRBJ2-3,CSASAAGTGIRDTQYF
TRBV7-9,TRBJ2-7,CASSPGERTYEQYF
TRBV18,TRBJ2-1,CASSPPGTIGNEQFF
TRBV19,TRBJ2-5,CASRTQGGAQETQYF
TRBV5-1,TRBJ1-1,CASSFTTGSNTEAFF
TRBV11-3,TRBJ2-7,CASSPSGHGGYF
TRBV30,TRBJ1-2,CAWSLTRLYGYTF
TRBV5-1,TRBJ1-4,CASSSSSNEKLFF
TRBV2,TRBJ2-5,CASNRDRAGETQYF
TRBV2,TRBJ1-1,CASLIRGMNTEAFF
TRBV5-1,TRBJ2-1,CASPPFYNEQFF
TRBV2,TRBJ2-4,CASMKGVVTLNIQYF
TRBV15,TRBJ1-4,CATSRRGGAREKLFF
TRBV18,TRBJ2-7,CASSPQGGSATYEQYF
TRBV20-1,TRBJ2-1,CSARGGANSYNEQFF
TRBV30,TRBJ2-4,CAWSIVPAKNIQYF
TRBV10-3,TRBJ2-3,CAISDSDTQYF
TRBV4-3,TRBJ2-2,CASRQTLGRDTGELFF
TRBV5-1,TRBJ1-1,CASSATTAFGTEAFF
TRBV4-3,TRBJ2-1,CASSQFSAGTGNYNEQFF
TRBV12-3/TRBV12-4,TRBJ2-7,CASSFGRDREQYF
TRBV7-2,TRBJ2-1,CASSSLAGEAYNEQFF
TRBV5-5,TRBJ1-2,CASSLATGVGGYTF
TRBV7-2,TRBJ1-3,CASSFFLQGPSGNTIYF
TRBV7-9,TRBJ2-1,CASSLSGAIEQFF
TRBV12-3/TRBV12-4,TRBJ2-2,CASSLTRVGDTGELFF
TRBV9,TRBJ2-3,CASSASGGWTDTQYF
TRBV5-1,TRBJ1-2,CASSLGGGGGYGYTF
TRBV7-2,TRBJ1-1,CASSSPRGSNTEAFF
TRBV11-2,TRBJ2-1,CASSFLLAGAEQFF
TRBV5-1,TRBJ2-5,CASMTSGGQETQYF
TRBV9,TRBJ1-6,CASSVGGTADYSPLHF